What follows are 11 T cell receptor beta chains derived from one specimen sequenced in a study of cytotoxic CD8 clonotypes in ibrutinib-treated CLL (dated by TCRdb to about 2021). The library was prepared using the immunoSEQ multiplex PCR assay. In TCRdb, the immuneACCESS table is reduced to in-frame sequences with V and J assigned. These tables do not hold every clone; where another copy was compared, an unresolved V gene accounts for under half, and the others remain unexplained. For this sample there are a few hundred thousand clones; over 60% appear just once. Of the sample, roughly 6% falls within the top ten clones. Sequencing used PBMCs, obtained after 36 months of ibrutinib treatment. These receptors were taken from a human donor with chronic lymphocytic leukemia.

The chain links TRBV4-1 to TRBJ2-4; either TRBD1 or TRBD2 may supply D (5 bases each). This CDR3 has 17 amino acids. The V end lost 0 bases, the J end lost 9 bases, and 21 bases lay between the germline ends. From germline, CDR1 is MGHRA and CDR2 YSYEKL. The CDR3, as DNA: TGCGCCAGCAGCCAAGACGGAACGCGGTTCCAGGGAGTCATTCAGTACTTC. Amino acids: CASSQDGTRFQGVIQYF.

The rearrangement uses TRBV5-1 and TRBJ2-7, with TRBD1 matching 11 bases. CDR3 size: 16 residues. Germline CDR1 is SGHRS and CDR2 is YFSETQ. V lost 3 bases to trimming and J lost 3 bases; unmatched junction nucleotides: 8. The CDR3 nucleotides are TGCGCCAGCAGCTGGATACCGGGACAGGGGGACTACGAGCAGTACTTC. Its translation: CASSWIPGQGDYEQYF.

The chain uses TRBV19 and TRBJ2-7, with a tentative D call TRBD1 (5 bases). CDR1 is LNHDA, CDR2 SQIVND, per germline (reference sequence). The CDR3 covers 16 residues. Trimming removed 5 bases at V and 2 bases at J, with 19 bases between. CDR3 sequence (DNA): TGTGCCAGTAGTCCGAGACTTAGGACAATCGCCTACGAGCAGTACTTC. It specifies CASSPRLRTIAYEQYF.

This clone came up a few times. The chain joins TRBV18 to TRBJ1-1; no firm D call. The CDR3 runs to 12 residues. Germline V gene data show CDR1 as KGHSH and CDR2 as LQKENI. The V gene lost 2 bases and the J gene lost 11 bases, with 12 bases spanning the gap. The CDR3 here is CASSPIYGGAFF. The CDR3 nucleotides are TGTGCCAGCTCACCAATTTACGGAGGGGCTTTCTTT.

The chain recombines TRBV7-6 with TRBJ1-5, with D possibly being TRBD1 (5 bases). With 5 bases removed from V and 5 bases from J, the gap between germline ends came to 10 bases. The CDR3 runs 13 residues. Germline V lookup: CDR1 SGHVS, CDR2 FNYEAQ. The CDR3 sequence is CASSQGPDQPQHF. As DNA, the CDR3 is TGTGCCAGCAGCCAGGGACCAGATCAGCCCCAGCATTTT.

This clone was seen once. The chain joins TRBV4-1 to TRBJ1-2; TRBD1 matches 12 bases. The length of the CDR3 is 17 residues. Germline lookup yields CDR1 MGHRA and CDR2 YSYEKL. V lost 1 base and J lost 5; bases outside the gene matches: 8. CDR3 loop: CASSQAPGQGAQYGYTF. The CDR3 DNA sequence: TGCGCCAGCAGCCAAGCGCCGGGACAGGGGGCTCAATATGGCTACACCTTC.

The chain couples TRBV29-1 to TRBJ2-1; maybe TRBD2 (5 bases). Germline-derived CDR1 and CDR2 are SQVTM and ANQGSEA. V shed 6 bases and J shed 0 bases, with 15 bases lying between them. There are 15 residues in the CDR3. The CDR3 sequence is CSVPRPTSSYNEQFF. For the CDR3, the DNA is TGCAGCGTCCCGAGACCTACTAGCTCCTACAATGAGCAGTTCTTC.

V is TRBV4-1 and J is TRBJ2-7; 7 bases agree with TRBD2. Trimming took 0 bases from V and 0 from J; bases not matched to a gene: 2. The CDR3 covers 15 residues. The germline gives CDR1 MGHRA, CDR2 YSYEKL. CDR3 DNA sequence: TGCGCCAGCAGCCAAGATGGACTAGGCTCCTACGAGCAGTACTTC. Translated: CASSQDGLGSYEQYF.

The chain joins TRBV5-1 to TRBJ2-2; D might be TRBD2 (6 bases). This CDR3 region has 17 residues. CDR1 is SGHRS and CDR2 is YFSETQ in the germline V gene. V lost 0 bases to trimming and J lost 0 bases, with 12 bases between them. CDR3 protein: CASSLAGGTANTGELFF. DNA of the CDR3: TGCGCCAGCAGCTTGGCCGGAGGGACGGCGAACACCGGGGAGCTGTTTTTT.

The chain recombines TRBV13 with TRBJ2-7; D gene unclear. V lost 5 bases to trimming and J lost 5 bases, with 10 bases between them. The germline V gene has CDR1 PRHDT and CDR2 FYEKMQ (reference sequence). The CDR3 runs to 12 residues. Written as DNA, the CDR3 is TGTGCCAGCAGCCTACTTGGGAACGAGCAGTACTTC. Translating gives CASSLLGNEQYF.

The rearrangement joins TRBV11-2 to TRBJ1-6; no reliable D call. V was trimmed by 5 bases and J by 5 bases, leaving 16 bases between them. CDR3 length equals 16 residues. Germline V lookup: CDR1 SGHAT, CDR2 FQNNGV. In DNA form, the CDR3 reads TGTGCCAGCAGCCCCCGGGAGGGATTAAATAATTCACCCCTCCACTTT. Protein product: CASSPREGLNNSPLHF.